The 14 T cell receptor beta chains in this list originate from one sample, sequenced in a study of cytomegalovirus exposure and HLA in healthy donors. With 60 Vbeta and 13 Jbeta primers, the PCR was carried out. The method was immunoSEQ multiplex PCR; TCRdb's version includes in-frame clones alone and lacks a portion of them. The sample records 150,000 to 200,000 clones, around three quarters being singletons. Sequenced sample: PBMCs. The source is a male donor in good health and CMV-seronegative.

The chain is built from TRBV19 and TRBJ2-7; D ambiguous. Germline V gene data show CDR1 as LNHDA and CDR2 as SQIVND (reference sequence). The CDR3 runs to 15 residues. The V and J ends lost 3 bases and 0 bases respectively, with 12 bases between them. Written as DNA, the CDR3 is TGTGCCAGTAGTATTTCTTATGGGCGCTCCTACGAGCAGTACTTC. Its protein product is CASSISYGRSYEQYF.

The chain combines TRBV13 with TRBJ2-7; a possible D gene is TRBD1 (5 bases). Trimming took off 2 bases at V and 7 bases at J, with 12 bases between the two ends. CDR3 length: 13 amino acids. Germline assignment: CDR1 PRHDT and CDR2 FYEKMQ (reference sequence). CDR3 DNA: TGTGCCAGCAGCTTAACCCAGGGCAAGGAGCAGTACTTC. It codes for CASSLTQGKEQYF.

The chain couples TRBV4-3 to TRBJ2-7, with TRBD1 identical over 9 bases. The CDR3 consists of 15 residues. Germline assignment: CDR1 LGHNA and CDR2 YSLEER. The ends lost 3 bases at V and 0 bases at J; junction bases unmatched: 3. CDR3 nucleotide sequence: TGCGCCAGCAGCCACGACAGGGGGAGCTCCTACGAGCAGTACTTC. Translating it yields CASSHDRGSSYEQYF.

V is TRBV4-1 and J is TRBJ1-4, with 10 positions matching TRBD1. The CDR3 covers 15 residues. CDR1 is MGHRA and CDR2 is YSYEKL in the germline V gene. V dropped 4 bases and J dropped 8; count of bases not matched to a gene: 7. CDR3 sequence: CASSLTGTGEEKLFF. As DNA, the CDR3 is TGCGCCAGCAGCCTGACCGGGACAGGGGAAGAAAAACTGTTTTTT.

The gene calls are TRBV5-4 and TRBJ2-5; 9 positions agree with TRBD2. The last part of the DNA fits TRBJ2-7 better; the J call may be wrong. The CDR3 consists of 17 residues. Germline CDR1 reads SGHNT; CDR2 reads YYREEE (reference sequence). The CDR3 nucleotides are TGTGCCAGCAGCTTGGCGCTAGCGGGAAGGGCCTCCTACGAGCAGTACTTC. Translating gives CASSLALAGRASYEQYF.

The chain is built from TRBV11-2 and TRBJ2-5; D may be TRBD1 (5 bases). Trimming took off 1 base at V and 3 bases at J, with 15 bases between the two ends. This CDR3 region has 16 residues. Looked up from germline, CDR1 is SGHAT and CDR2 is FQNNGV. In nucleotides, the CDR3 is TGTGCCAGCAGCTTAGGGGCAGGGCCGCGGAAAGAGACCCAGTACTTC. Translated: CASSLGAGPRKETQYF.

The chain has TRBV7-9 and TRBJ2-2; D possibly corresponds to TRBD2 (5 bases). The ends were cut back, 11 bases at V and 7 bases at J, with 14 bases in the middle. From germline, CDR1 is SEHNR and CDR2 FQNEAQ (reference sequence). CDR3 length: 12 amino acids. The CDR3 DNA follows: TGTGCCGGAACTAGGCTGAACGGGGAGCTGTTTTTT. Translation: CAGTRLNGELFF.

The V and J genes are TRBV5-6 and TRBJ2-7; D call uncertain. V lost 7 bases and J 0 bases, leaving 17 bases between the germline ends. CDR1 is SGHDT, CDR2 YYEEEE, per germline. CDR3 size: 15 residues. The DNA of the CDR3 is TGTGCCAGCGCCATTTCCGGTCTGAGCTCCTACGAGCAGTACTTC. This translates into CASAISGLSSYEQYF.

This sequence joins TRBV14 and TRBJ1-6; D gene unclear. The CDR3 spans 13 residues. Trimming removed 4 bases from V and 9 bases from J, with 10 bases in between. Per the germline V gene, CDR1 is SGHDN and CDR2 is FVKESK. CDR3 protein: CASSPRTTSPLHF. CDR3 DNA: TGTGCCAGCAGCCCCAGAACCACTTCACCCCTCCACTTT.

The V call is TRBV7-3, the J call TRBJ1-1; no clear D. The CDR3 runs 13 residues. V was pared by 0 bases and J by 3 bases, with 5 bases between. The germline gives CDR1 SGHTA, CDR2 FQGTGA. CDR3 sequence (DNA): TGTGCCAGCAGCTTAACCCCCGACACTGAAGCTTTCTTT. Amino acid sequence: CASSLTPDTEAFF.

The V gene is TRBV7-2, the J gene TRBJ2-1; 14 nucleotides line up with TRBD2. Germline CDR1 reads SGHTA; CDR2 reads FQGNSA. The CDR3 is 15 amino acids. V shed 5 bases, J shed 9 bases, and the junction held 6 bases outside the gene matches. The CDR3 nucleotides are TGTGCCAGCAGCCGCGGACTAGCGGGGGGCGGTGAGCAGTTCTTC. It yields the protein CASSRGLAGGGEQFF.

The chain carries TRBV2 and TRBJ1-2; D not certain. Per germline, CDR1 SNHLY and CDR2 FYNNEI. The CDR3 is 12 residues long. V dropped 4 bases and J dropped 3 bases, with 6 bases sitting between them. CDR3 region: CASSASDYGYTF. The CDR3 bases are TGTGCCAGCAGTGCGAGTGACTATGGCTACACCTTC.

In this sample, this clone turned up once. The chain couples TRBV18 to TRBJ1-6; a possible D gene is TRBD1 (5 bases). CDR3 size: 14 residues. Germline V gene sequence: CDR1 KGHSH, CDR2 LQKENI. Trimming removed 3 bases at V and 10 bases at J, with 13 bases between. In DNA form, the CDR3 reads TGTGCCAGCTCACCTTGGGAGGGGAGCTCACCCCTCCACTTT. Its translation: CASSPWEGSSPLHF.

The chain couples TRBV7-9 to TRBJ2-3, with D maybe TRBD2 (5 bases). From germline, CDR1 is SEHNR and CDR2 FQNEAQ (reference sequence). CDR3 length: 17 residues. V dropped 1 base and J dropped 2 bases, with 16 bases sitting between them. DNA of the CDR3: TGTGCCAGCAGCTTAGTTAGAGGGATGCCTCCCACAGATACGCAGTATTTT. Encoded protein: CASSLVRGMPPTDTQYF.